A single sample gave rise to the 5 T cell receptor beta chains below, sequenced in a study of blood T cell repertoires in COVID-19. Using immunoSEQ multiplex PCR, the repertoire was profiled, and TCRdb retains in-frame clones only, with some absent. Found here are 300,000 or so clones, roughly 90% of them singletons; the top ten hold less than 3.5%. The sequenced sample consisted of PBMCs or T cells enriched from blood (not recorded which). The receptors come from a woman aged 45 to 65 who had been exposed to COVID-19.

The gene calls are TRBV5-1 and TRBJ2-2; 9 nucleotides agree with TRBD1. Germline V CDR1 and CDR2: SGHRS, YFSETQ. The J segment lost 5 bases and the V segment lost 4 bases, leaving 9 bases of the junction unmatched. The CDR3 is 16 amino acids. DNA of the CDR3: TGCGCCAGCAGCCGACGGACAGGGGCGCAGACCGGGGAGCTGTTTTTT. Its protein is CASSRRTGAQTGELFF.

The genes are TRBV6-1 and TRBJ1-1; weak D call: TRBD1 (6 bases). Per germline, CDR1 MNHNS and CDR2 SASEGT. Trimming pared 1 base from V and 6 bases from J, leaving 12 bases between. The length of the CDR3 is 14 residues. In DNA form, the CDR3 reads TGTGCCAGCAGTGAAGAGGGGGATTGGGCTGAAGCTTTCTTT. It codes for CASSEEGDWAEAFF.

The chain couples TRBV5-4 to TRBJ1-5; a possible D gene is TRBD1 (6 bases). The germline V gene has CDR1 SGHNT and CDR2 YYREEE (reference sequence). The CDR3 totals 17 residues. Trimming cost V 0 bases and J 0 bases, with 13 bases left between them. The CDR3 here is CASSLEGGHYSNQPQHF. DNA for the CDR3: TGTGCCAGCAGCTTGGAAGGGGGACACTATAGCAATCAGCCCCAGCATTTT. The full variable domain, in which reference TRBV5-4 and TRBJ1-5 provide the parts outside the CDR3, is ETGVTQSPTHLIKTRGQQVTLRCSSQSGHNTVSWYQQALGQGPQFIFQYYREEENGRGNFPPRFSGLQFPNYSSELNVNALELDDSALYLCASSLEGGHYSNQPQHFGDGTRLSIL.

This chain links TRBV5-1 with TRBJ1-1; tentatively, D is TRBD1 (5 bases). Germline loops: CDR1 SGHRS, CDR2 YFSETQ. CDR3 length equals 15 residues. V was trimmed by 4 bases and J by 1 base, leaving 14 bases between them. CDR3 residues: CASSPWTGGNTEAFF. CDR3 in DNA: TGCGCCAGCAGCCCGTGGACGGGGGGGAACACTGAAGCTTTCTTT.

J is TRBJ2-1 and V is TRBV30; D may be TRBD1 (5 bases). The CDR3 is 14 amino acids. From germline, CDR1 is GTSNPN and CDR2 SVGIG (reference sequence). Trimming took off 6 bases at V and 4 bases at J, with 16 bases between the two ends. The CDR3 sequence is CACARTGYYNEQFF. For the CDR3, the DNA is TGTGCCTGTGCGAGAACAGGATATTACAATGAGCAGTTCTTC.